Each of the 4 T cell receptor beta chains below was sequenced from the same sample in a study of cytomegalovirus exposure and HLA in healthy donors. The PCR made use of 60 Vbeta and 13 Jbeta primers. Libraries were prepared by immunoSEQ multiplex PCR; TCRdb keeps only in-frame clonotypes and omits some of them. The sample carries 210,000 or so clones, over 75% recorded once. The sample consisted of PBMCs. The source is a woman between 50 and 59 years old in good health and CMV-seropositive.

This chain joins TRBV28 and TRBJ1-2; D call uncertain. The germline gives CDR1 MDHEN, CDR2 SYDVKM. Trimming took off 7 bases at V and 11 bases at J, with 14 bases between the two ends. The CDR3 has 11 residues. The CDR3 DNA sequence: TGTGCCAGCACCTCTTGGAGGGATTACACCTTC. This sequence encodes CASTSWRDYTF.

This chain uses TRBV28 with TRBJ1-4, with 9 bases matching TRBD1. V shed 3 bases, J shed 8 bases, and the junction held 13 bases outside the gene matches. The CDR3 sequence is 17 residues long. Germline CDR1 reads MDHEN; CDR2 reads SYDVKM. The CDR3 sequence is CASSFSASGQGWEKLFF. CDR3 DNA: TGTGCCAGCAGTTTCTCCGCCTCGGGACAGGGATGGGAAAAACTGTTTTTT.

The chain joins TRBV5-1 to TRBJ2-7; possibly TRBD1 for D (6 bases). Per the germline V gene, CDR1 is SGHRS and CDR2 is YFSETQ. The V end was cut by 0 bases, the J end by 3 bases, with 10 bases between. CDR3 length: 14 amino acids. CDR3 protein: CASSLGPGDYEQYF. The DNA for the CDR3 is TGCGCCAGCAGCTTGGGTCCAGGGGACTACGAGCAGTACTTC.

The chain uses TRBV2 and TRBJ2-2; tentative D call: TRBD1 (6 bases). The V end was cut by 6 bases, the J end by 0 bases, with 14 bases between. CDR3 size: 16 residues. Germline lookup yields CDR1 SNHLY and CDR2 FYNNEI. CDR3 region: CASREFGQTNTGELFF. DNA of the CDR3: TGTGCCAGCAGAGAATTTGGACAGACGAACACCGGGGAGCTGTTTTTT.